This is a list of T cell receptor beta chains from one sample in a study of blood T cell repertoires in COVID-19. Assay used: immunoSEQ multiplex PCR; TCRdb lists only in-frame clones, some missing. The sample has some 300,000 clones; 80% to 90% are singletons. Sequencing used PBMCs or T cells enriched from blood (not recorded which). These receptors came from a man aged 25 to 40 who had recovered from COVID-19. The CDR3 runs from the conserved cysteine through the conserved F or W. The order of the fields is V gene, D gene, clone size, J gene, CDR3 DNA, CDR3 protein. D genes are given only for firm matches. Part of the rows lack a size; the others show once, few, many or a class for expanded clones.

TRBV11-2	TRBD1	NA	TRBJ2-7	TGTGCCAGCAGCTTGGGACAGGGGAAGTGGGTCTACGAGCAGTACTTC	CASSLGQGKWVYEQYF
TRBV5-1	NA	NA	TRBJ1-1	TGCGCCAGCAGCTTGACAGATTGGAACACTGAAGCTTTCTTT	CASSLTDWNTEAFF
TRBV25-1	NA	NA	TRBJ1-3	TGTGCCAGCAGCCTAAACAGGGCTGGAAACACCATATATTTT	CASSLNRAGNTIYF
TRBV15	NA	NA	TRBJ1-4	TGTGCCACCAGCAGAGATCTCGCAGGAAAACTGTTTTTT	CATSRDLAGKLFF
TRBV12-3/TRBV12-4	NA	NA	TRBJ2-3	TGTGCCAGCAGGGCAGGTTTTCCAGATACGCAGTATTTT	CASRAGFPDTQYF
TRBV24-1	NA	NA	TRBJ2-5	TGTGCCACCAGTGACGCCCACAGGGAGCAAGAGACCCAGTACTTC	CATSDAHREQETQYF
TRBV28	TRBD1	NA	TRBJ1-5	TGTGCCAGCAGTTTAGGTCCGGGACAGGGGAGCCAGCCCCAGCATTTT	CASSLGPGQGSQPQHF
TRBV5-8	TRBD1	NA	TRBJ1-5	TGTGCCAGCAGCTCGAGCTGGACAGGGGATTATCAGCCCCAGCATTTT	CASSSSWTGDYQPQHF
TRBV19	NA	NA	TRBJ1-2	TGTGCCAGTAGTACCTGGACTCCAAACTATGGCTACACCTTC	CASSTWTPNYGYTF
TRBV12-3/TRBV12-4	NA	once	TRBJ2-3	TGTGCCAGCAGTTTAGCTCCCCAGGATACGCAGTATTTT	CASSLAPQDTQYF
TRBV5-5	NA	NA	TRBJ2-1	TGTGCCAGCAGCGTCAGGGTAGTCAGCGTCCCCTCCTACAATGAGCAGTTCTTC	CASSVRVVSVPSYNEQFF
TRBV11-2	NA	NA	TRBJ1-4	TGTGCCAGCAGCTTAGGAGGTCCGACTAATGAAAAACTGTTTTTT	CASSLGGPTNEKLFF
TRBV27	TRBD1	few	TRBJ1-2	TGTGCCAGCAGTGACAGGGGGTTCTATGGCTACACCTTC	CASSDRGFYGYTF
TRBV19	NA	NA	TRBJ1-1	TGTGCCAGTAGTATCAAGGCGGCGGGCACTGAAGCTTTCTTT	CASSIKAAGTEAFF
TRBV27	TRBD1	NA	TRBJ2-3	TGTGCCAGCAGTTTAGAAGCCAGGGGGCAAACAGGGGGTGGGGATACGCAGTATTTT	CASSLEARGQTGGGDTQYF
TRBV7-2	NA	NA	TRBJ1-1	TGTGCCAGCAGCGGAACCGGGGGAACTGAAGCTTTCTTT	CASSGTGGTEAFF
TRBV7-2	NA	few	TRBJ2-7	TGTGCCAGCAGCTTAACGGGACCATTGACAGGGGAGGGCGAGCAGTACTTC	CASSLTGPLTGEGEQYF
TRBV28	NA	NA	TRBJ2-7	TGTGCCAGCAGCCCGATCGGGACTTTACGAGAGCAGTACTTC	CASSPIGTLREQYF
TRBV5-1	NA	NA	TRBJ1-2	TGCGCCAGCAGCTTGGCCGGGTCTAACTATGGCTACACCTTC	CASSLAGSNYGYTF
TRBV9	NA	NA	TRBJ2-5	TGTGCCAGCAGCGTAGGGTCTACAGGTTTGGGCCAAGAGACCCAGTACTTC	CASSVGSTGLGQETQYF
TRBV7-2	TRBD2	NA	TRBJ2-7	TGTGCCAGCAGCCTAGGACTAGCGGGAGACGAGCAGTACTTC	CASSLGLAGDEQYF
TRBV11-3	NA	NA	TRBJ2-4	TGTGCCAGCAGTCCCGGGACCAAAAACATTCAGTACTTC	CASSPGTKNIQYF
TRBV25-1	TRBD1	few	TRBJ1-1	TGTGCCAGCGCTCGAGAGGGGGCGCGTAAGGGGGACACTGAAGCTTTCTTT	CASAREGARKGDTEAFF
TRBV25-1	NA	NA	TRBJ1-3	TGTGCCAGCAGTGAATACGGCAGGGGAAACACCATATATTTT	CASSEYGRGNTIYF
TRBV19	TRBD1	NA	TRBJ1-5	TGTGCCAGTAGTATGGACAGGGGGTATAGCAATCAGCCCCAGCATTTT	CASSMDRGYSNQPQHF
TRBV11-3	NA	NA	TRBJ2-1	TGTGCCAGCAGCTCCCCCTGGACAGCGAGAGACAATGAGCAGTTCTTC	CASSSPWTARDNEQFF
TRBV5-6	TRBD1	NA	TRBJ1-2	TGTGCCAGCACTAGGGACAGCTATGGCTACACCTTC	CASTRDSYGYTF
TRBV5-1	NA	NA	TRBJ1-1	TGCGCCAGCAGCTTGGGAGGCGATAACACTGAAGCTTTCTTT	CASSLGGDNTEAFF
TRBV29-1	NA	NA	TRBJ1-4	TGCAGCGTTGGAGGCGGGACGGGAAAACTGTTTTTT	CSVGGGTGKLFF
TRBV6-6	NA	once	TRBJ2-7	TGTGCCAGCACCATAACAGGGTCTCGCTACGAGCAGTACTTC	CASTITGSRYEQYF
TRBV7-9	NA	NA	TRBJ1-1	TGTGCCAGCATGCGAGGGAACACTGAAGCTTTCTTT	CASMRGNTEAFF
TRBV19	NA	NA	TRBJ1-4	TGTGCCAGTAGCGACAGTCCGAATAAAGAAAAACTGTTTTTT	CASSDSPNKEKLFF
TRBV6-5	NA	NA	TRBJ1-2	TGTGCCAGCAGTTACCGGGTAGGGGCAGCTAACTATGGCTACACCTTC	CASSYRVGAANYGYTF
TRBV11-1	TRBD2	NA	TRBJ2-5	TGTGCCAGCAGCCCACTAGCGGGGGGGCAAGAGACCCAGTACTTC	CASSPLAGGQETQYF
TRBV19	NA	NA	TRBJ2-5	TGTGCCAGTAGTATATCCCGGGTACAAGAGACCCAGTACTTC	CASSISRVQETQYF
TRBV14	TRBD2	NA	TRBJ2-3	TGTGCCAGCAGCCTCGGACTAGCGGGAGTAAAAAAGGTCAGGTTGACAGATACGCAGTATTTT	CASSLGLAGVKKVRLTDTQYF
TRBV10-2	NA	NA	TRBJ2-2	TGCGCCAGCAGTGAGGATGGCCGCTACACCGGGGAGCTGTTTTTT	CASSEDGRYTGELFF
TRBV5-6	TRBD1	NA	TRBJ1-4	TGTGCCAGCAGCTCCCCGGGACAGGGGTTAACTAATGAAAAACTGTTTTTT	CASSSPGQGLTNEKLFF
TRBV5-5	NA	NA	TRBJ2-2	TGTGCCAGCAGCGGCGGGACTTCCACCGGGGAGCTGTTTTTT	CASSGGTSTGELFF
TRBV5-1	NA	NA	TRBJ1-2	TGCGCCAGCAGCCCGGACAGTTATGGCTACACCTTC	CASSPDSYGYTF
TRBV18	NA	NA	TRBJ1-1	TGTGCCAGCTCACTCGCCGGAGTCGAGTACACTGAAGCTTTCTTT	CASSLAGVEYTEAFF
TRBV24-1	NA	NA	TRBJ2-1	TGTGCCACCAGTGGGCTAGGAGAGGCTGAGCAGTTCTTC	CATSGLGEAEQFF
TRBV7-2	NA	NA	TRBJ2-7	TGTGCCAGCAGCTTGGGGGGGCCCTACGAGCAGTACTTC	CASSLGGPYEQYF
TRBV25-1	NA	NA	TRBJ2-7	TGTGCCAGCAGTGAAGGGGTGTCGACGGGAACCTACGAGCAGTACTTC	CASSEGVSTGTYEQYF
TRBV13	NA	NA	TRBJ1-4	TGTGCCAGCAGCTTAGTCGGGGGGGTGAATGAAAAACTGTTTTTT	CASSLVGGVNEKLFF
TRBV3-1/TRBV3-2	NA	NA	TRBJ1-6	TGTGCCAGCAGCCAAGATAACGGAGGAAATGGAAATTCACCCCTCCACTTT	CASSQDNGGNGNSPLHF
TRBV27	NA	NA	TRBJ2-1	TGTGCCAGCAGCGAAGGGGTTTCCAATGAGCAGTTCTTC	CASSEGVSNEQFF